What follows are 14 T cell receptor beta chains derived from one specimen sequenced in a study of CD8+ T cells in alopecia areata. Noted treatment: oral pan-JAK inhibitor, 5-10 mg twice daily. The authors extracted RNA and reverse transcribed it into cDNA as the sequencing template. The data were produced by immunoSEQ multiplex PCR, yet TCRdb's version contains in-frame clones alone and is incomplete. The sample lists over 70,000 clones; approximately 64% were seen once. The sample in question was CD8+ T cells sorted from blood, obtained at week 24, from a patient treated with tofacitinib. These receptors came from a human donor with alopecia areata.

This clone was detected a few times. The V gene is TRBV7-9, the J gene TRBJ2-1; D perhaps matches TRBD2 (5 bases). CDR3 length: 16 amino acids. Trimming left V 5 bases short and J 8 bases short, with 22 bases between. CDR1 and CDR2 (germline): SEHNR, FQNEAQ (reference sequence). The CDR3 region has the DNA TGTGCCAGCAGCCCTACCTACTCGAAGTACGGGGATGAGCAGTTCTTC. Translating it yields CASSPTYSKYGDEQFF.

This clone was counted a few times. The rearrangement joins TRBV6-6 to TRBJ2-7, with 12 bases identical to TRBD2. This CDR3 is built from 14 residues. Losses at the gene ends were 4 bases for V and 4 bases for J; bases not matched to a gene: 2. The germline V gene has CDR1 MNHNY and CDR2 SVGAGI (reference sequence). This CDR3 is CASSSTSGGYEQYF. The CDR3 region has the DNA TGTGCCAGCAGTTCGACTAGCGGGGGTTACGAGCAGTACTTC.

The V call is TRBV28, the J call TRBJ2-6; 9 bases line up with TRBD1. The germline V gene has CDR1 MDHEN and CDR2 SYDVKM. This CDR3 is built from 17 residues. Losses at the gene ends were 5 bases for V and 0 bases for J; bases not matched to a gene: 5. The CDR3 spells CASSRDRAFSGANVLTF. The CDR3 DNA follows: TGTGCCAGCAGTCGGGACAGGGCATTCTCTGGGGCCAACGTCCTGACTTTC.

The chain carries TRBV28 and TRBJ2-7, with a weak D call TRBD1 (6 bases). CDR1 is MDHEN, CDR2 SYDVKM, per germline. CDR3 size: 12 residues. The V gene lost 6 bases and the J gene lost 3 bases, with 9 bases spanning the gap. CDR3 coding DNA: TGTGCCAGCAGACAACAGGGCTACGAGCAGTACTTC. This sequence encodes CASRQQGYEQYF.

The gene calls are TRBV4-1 and TRBJ1-2; D not certain. The V end lost 1 base, the J end lost 8 bases, and 8 bases lay between the germline ends. The CDR3 is 12 amino acids. CDR1 MGHRA and CDR2 YSYEKL come from the germline V gene. As DNA, the CDR3 is TGCGCCAGCAGCCAAGGATTTGACGGCTACACCTTC. Translated: CASSQGFDGYTF.

The rearrangement joins TRBV4-3 to TRBJ2-7; D not certain. With 0 bases removed from V and 6 bases from J, the gap between germline ends came to 9 bases. Germline values: CDR1 LGHNA, CDR2 YSLEER. The CDR3 has 13 residues. The CDR3 coding sequence is TGCGCCAGCAGCCAAGATCTAAACGCCGAGCAGTACTTC. As protein: CASSQDLNAEQYF.

The chain has TRBV27 and TRBJ2-5; 8 positions agree with TRBD2. V shed 5 bases and J 5 bases; nucleotides not matched to a gene: 7. The germline CDR1 and CDR2 sequences are MNHEY and SMNVEV (reference sequence). The CDR3 spans 14 residues. The CDR3 DNA sequence: TGTGCCAGCAGTCTGATGCGGGGGGATGAGACCCAGTACTTC. Protein sequence: CASSLMRGDETQYF.

The gene calls are TRBV27 and TRBJ1-1, with TRBD1 matching over 8 bases. The germline CDR1 and CDR2 sequences are MNHEY and SMNVEV (reference sequence). V dropped 0 bases and J dropped 5; count of bases not matched to a gene: 5. CDR3 length: 15 residues. The CDR3 DNA follows: TGTGCCAGCAGTTTATCGGGGACAGGAGGAACTGAAGCTTTCTTT. Its protein product is CASSLSGTGGTEAFF.

This chain uses TRBV7-9 with TRBJ2-7; tentatively, D is TRBD1 or TRBD2 (5 bases each). This CDR3 region has 14 residues. Trimming removed 0 bases at V and 0 bases at J, with 6 bases between. Germline CDR1 and CDR2: SEHNR and FQNEAQ (reference sequence). CDR3 residues: CASSLAGTSYEQYF. CDR3 in DNA: TGTGCCAGCAGCTTAGCCGGGACCTCCTACGAGCAGTACTTC.

The rearrangement links TRBV7-6 to TRBJ2-6; TRBD1 matches at 7 bases. CDR1 SGHVS and CDR2 FNYEAQ come from the germline V gene. CDR3 length: 16 amino acids. V lost 5 bases to trimming and J lost 2 bases; unmatched junction nucleotides: 6. For the CDR3, the DNA is TGTGCCAGCAGCGGCCAACAGGGGACTGGGGCCAACGTCCTGACTTTC. Protein product: CASSGQQGTGANVLTF.

The chain recombines TRBV27 with TRBJ1-1, with 10 bases identical to TRBD1. V dropped 5 bases and J dropped 1; count of bases not matched to a gene: 1. The length of the CDR3 is 14 residues. Germline CDR1 is MNHEY and CDR2 is SMNVEV (reference sequence). CDR3 bases: TGTGCCAGCAGTGGGACAGGGGCGAACACTGAAGCTTTCTTT. This translates into CASSGTGANTEAFF.

The chain combines TRBV27 with TRBJ2-1; D ambiguous. V lost 2 bases and J lost 6, with 11 bases in between. Germline CDR1 reads MNHEY; CDR2 reads SMNVEV (reference sequence). The length of the CDR3 is 14 residues. CDR3: CASSLTTMGNEQFF. CDR3 coding DNA: TGTGCCAGCAGTTTAACAACCATGGGCAATGAGCAGTTCTTC.

In nucleotides, the CDR3 is TGTGCCAGCAGCGAAAAGGGGGCTTCCCACTATGGCTACACCTTC. Its translation: CASSEKGASHYGYTF. The gene calls are TRBV9 and TRBJ1-2, with TRBD1 matching 7 bases. This CDR3 region has 15 residues. The trim removed 3 bases at V and 3 bases at J, leaving 8 bases unmatched. CDR1 is SGDLS, CDR2 YYNGEE, per germline.

This clone came up a few times. This chain joins TRBV5-1 and TRBJ1-2, with 7 bases matching TRBD1. The CDR3 loop spans 20 amino acids. After removal of 2 bases from V and 7 bases from J, the junction contained 26 bases not matched to a gene. The germline V gene has CDR1 SGHRS and CDR2 YFSETQ. In DNA form, the CDR3 reads TGCGCCAGCAGCTTTTGGGTTGGAAGTTGCAGGGGGTATCGTAGTTGTGGCTACACCTTC. Its protein product is CASSFWVGSCRGYRSCGYTF.